The sequence of this TCR beta chain was determined in a study of blood T cell repertoires in COVID-19. Study summary: Samples representing acute and convalescent COVID-19 were sourced from the United States, Italy and Spain. T cells, B-cell-depleted T cells, or PBMCs supplied cDNA or gDNA.

As originally analysed: Counts of nucleated cells, estimated from reference gene primer amplification, were obtained. Generated by immunoSEQ multiplex PCR, the TCRdb table keeps only in-frame clones and is missing some. V and J calls and clone size are copied from that table; D and trimming were computed from the DNA. The data contain over 70,000 clones, 70% to 85% of them singletons. In germline, CDR1 is MNHEY, CDR2 SMNVEV (reference sequence). The CDR3 loop spans 16 amino acids. V was shortened by 4 bases and J by 2 bases, with 15 bases between the two germline ends. The sequencing input was peripheral blood. The clonotype was recovered from a man in his 70s with acute or convalescent COVID-19. The V gene is TRBV27, the J gene TRBJ1-5; D may be TRBD1 (5 bases). In DNA, the CDR3 is TGTGCCAGCAGTTCTTCCCAGGGAGGGGGCAATCAGCCCCAGCATTTT. Translated: CASSSSQGGGNQPQHF.